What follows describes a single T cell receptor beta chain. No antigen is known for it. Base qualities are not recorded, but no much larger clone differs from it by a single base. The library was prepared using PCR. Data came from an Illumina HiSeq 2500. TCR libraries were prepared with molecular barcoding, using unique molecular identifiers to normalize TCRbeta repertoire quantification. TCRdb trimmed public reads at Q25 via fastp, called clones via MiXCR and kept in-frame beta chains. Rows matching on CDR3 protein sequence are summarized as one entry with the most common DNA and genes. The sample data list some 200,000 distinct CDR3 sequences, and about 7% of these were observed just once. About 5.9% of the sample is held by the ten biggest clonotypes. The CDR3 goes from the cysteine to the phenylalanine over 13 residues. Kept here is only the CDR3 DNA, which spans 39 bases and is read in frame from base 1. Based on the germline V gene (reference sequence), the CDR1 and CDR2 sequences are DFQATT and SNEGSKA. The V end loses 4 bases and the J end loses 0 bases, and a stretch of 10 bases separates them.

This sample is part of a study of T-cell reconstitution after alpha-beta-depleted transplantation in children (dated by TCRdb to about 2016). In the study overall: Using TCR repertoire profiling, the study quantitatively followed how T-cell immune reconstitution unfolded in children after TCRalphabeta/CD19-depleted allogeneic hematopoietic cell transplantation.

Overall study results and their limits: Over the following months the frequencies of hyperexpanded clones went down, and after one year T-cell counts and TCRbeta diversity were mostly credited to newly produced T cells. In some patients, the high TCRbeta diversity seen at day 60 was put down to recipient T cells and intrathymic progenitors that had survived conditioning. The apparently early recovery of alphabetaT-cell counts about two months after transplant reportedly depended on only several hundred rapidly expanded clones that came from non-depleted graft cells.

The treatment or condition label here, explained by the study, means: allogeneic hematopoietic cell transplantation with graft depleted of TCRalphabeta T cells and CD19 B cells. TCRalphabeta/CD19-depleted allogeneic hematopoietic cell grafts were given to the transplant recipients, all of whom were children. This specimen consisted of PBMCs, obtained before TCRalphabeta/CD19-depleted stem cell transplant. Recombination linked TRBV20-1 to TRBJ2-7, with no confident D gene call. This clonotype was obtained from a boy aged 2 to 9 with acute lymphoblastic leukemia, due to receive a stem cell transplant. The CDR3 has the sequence CSAIRRISYEQYF. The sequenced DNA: TGCAGTGCTATAAGGCGGATCTCCTACGAGCAGTACTTC.